The rows below give T cell receptor beta chains drawn from one sample of a study of blood T cell repertoires in COVID-19. Only in-frame clones appear in the TCRdb table, and some are missing; sequencing was by immunoSEQ multiplex PCR. The data hold over 200,000 clones, with approximately 82% observed a single time. The sample taken for sequencing was peripheral blood. The receptors were gathered from a man between 40 and 49 years old who had recovered from COVID-19. CDR3s include the opening cysteine and the closing phenylalanine or tryptophan. The D gene is left open where the match is weak. Size is stated for part of the rows, as once, few or many counts, or as a class when the clone is expanded.

size | D | J | V | CDR3 | DNA
- | - | TRBJ2-2 | TRBV6-1 | CASSDHPRKLFF | TGTGCCAGCAGTGATCACCCCAGGAAGCTGTTTTTT
- | - | TRBJ2-7 | TRBV5-1 | CASSSSTDEQYF | TGCGCCAGCAGTAGCAGTACCGACGAGCAGTACTTC
- | - | TRBJ2-5 | TRBV30 | CAWGQTGSWVETQYF | TGTGCCTGGGGACAAACAGGGTCCTGGGTAGAGACCCAGTACTTC
- | TRBD1 | TRBJ2-7 | TRBV7-2 | CASSRGQGGVYEQYF | TGTGCCAGCAGCAGGGGACAGGGAGGGGTCTACGAGCAGTACTTC
- | - | TRBJ1-1 | TRBV6-2/TRBV6-3 | CASSYSTPAAFF | TGTGCCAGCAGCTATTCGACACCGGCCGCTTTCTTT
- | TRBD1 | TRBJ2-2 | TRBV11-2 | CASSLTGGRSGELFF | TGTGCCAGCAGCTTAACAGGGGGCAGGTCCGGGGAGCTGTTTTTT
- | TRBD2 | TRBJ2-7 | TRBV7-9 | CASSLAGLREQYF | TGTGCCAGCAGCTTAGCGGGACTACGCGAGCAGTACTTC
- | - | TRBJ2-1 | TRBV5-6 | CASSLIGSKFEQFF | TGTGCCAGCAGCTTAATCGGGAGTAAATTTGAGCAGTTCTTC
- | - | TRBJ2-1 | TRBV9 | CASSVASGRGNEQFF | TGTGCCAGCAGCGTAGCCTCTGGCAGGGGCAATGAGCAGTTCTTC
- | TRBD2 | TRBJ2-2 | TRBV4-3 | CASSQFGPGLAGTGELFF | TGCGCCAGCAGCCAATTTGGGCCGGGACTAGCGGGGACCGGGGAGCTGTTTTTT
- | - | TRBJ1-1 | TRBV5-6 | CASSFLGPNTEAFF | TGTGCCAGCAGCTTTTTGGGGCCGAACACTGAAGCTTTCTTT
- | TRBD1 | TRBJ2-7 | TRBV7-2 | CASKGGVPYEQYF | TGTGCCAGCAAAGGGGGCGTTCCCTACGAGCAGTACTTC
once | - | TRBJ2-7 | TRBV6-5 | CASSYSRDSPSDEQYF | TGTGCCAGCAGTTACTCCCGGGACTCCCCCAGCGACGAGCAGTACTTC
- | - | TRBJ2-1 | TRBV11-3 | CASSAGNSYNEQFF | TGTGCCAGCTCCGCGGGAAACTCCTACAATGAGCAGTTCTTC
- | - | TRBJ1-1 | TRBV29-1 | CSVGWGRNTEAFF | TGCAGCGTTGGGTGGGGCAGGAACACTGAAGCTTTCTTT
- | - | TRBJ2-7 | TRBV19 | CASSMAGWNYEQYF | TGTGCCAGTAGTATGGCGGGATGGAACTACGAGCAGTACTTC
- | - | TRBJ1-2 | TRBV7-2 | CASSPSGPYGYTF | TGTGCCAGCAGCCCCTCGGGTCCCTATGGCTACACCTTC
few | - | TRBJ2-1 | TRBV6-5 | CASRRQRSYNEQFF | TGTGCCAGCCGACGGCAGCGCTCCTACAATGAGCAGTTCTTC
- | - | TRBJ2-2 | TRBV20-1 | CSASRGADTGELFF | TGCAGTGCTAGTCGGGGGGCTGACACCGGGGAGCTGTTTTTT
- | - | TRBJ1-3 | TRBV19 | CASSGHLRSGNTIYF | TGTGCCAGTAGTGGACATCTTCGATCTGGAAACACCATATATTTT
- | TRBD1 | TRBJ1-2 | TRBV15 | CATSRGTGGIYGYTF | TGTGCCACCAGCAGAGGGACAGGGGGCATCTATGGCTACACCTTC
- | TRBD1 | TRBJ1-5 | TRBV19 | CASNQGQGYNQPQHF | TGTGCCAGTAACCAGGGACAGGGCTACAATCAGCCCCAGCATTTT
- | TRBD2 | TRBJ2-1 | TRBV25-1 | CASSEDRGGGYNEQFF | TGTGCCAGCAGTGAAGATCGGGGGGGAGGGTACAATGAGCAGTTCTTC
once | TRBD1 | TRBJ1-2 | TRBV7-7 | CASSPRDRVYGYTF | TGTGCCAGCAGCCCACGGGACAGGGTCTATGGCTACACCTTC
- | TRBD1 | TRBJ2-5 | TRBV5-1 | CASSQGGQGQTQYF | TGCGCCAGCAGCCAAGGGGGACAGGGCCAGACCCAGTACTTC
- | - | TRBJ2-5 | TRBV9 | CASSVGGSSQETQYF | TGTGCCAGCAGCGTAGGAGGAAGCAGTCAAGAGACCCAGTACTTC